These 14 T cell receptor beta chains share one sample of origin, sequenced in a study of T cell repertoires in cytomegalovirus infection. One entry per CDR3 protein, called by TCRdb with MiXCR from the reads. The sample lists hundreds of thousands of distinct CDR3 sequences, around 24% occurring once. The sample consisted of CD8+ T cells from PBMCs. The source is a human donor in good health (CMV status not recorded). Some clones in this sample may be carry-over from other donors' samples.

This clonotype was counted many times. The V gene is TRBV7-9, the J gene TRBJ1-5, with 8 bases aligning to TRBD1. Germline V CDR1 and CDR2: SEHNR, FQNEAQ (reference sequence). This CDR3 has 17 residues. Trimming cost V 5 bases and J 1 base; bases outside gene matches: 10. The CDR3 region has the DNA TGTGCCAGCAGCCCAGGGTGGCAGGGGGCGAGCAATCAGCCCCAGCATTTT. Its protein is CASSPGWQGASNQPQHF.

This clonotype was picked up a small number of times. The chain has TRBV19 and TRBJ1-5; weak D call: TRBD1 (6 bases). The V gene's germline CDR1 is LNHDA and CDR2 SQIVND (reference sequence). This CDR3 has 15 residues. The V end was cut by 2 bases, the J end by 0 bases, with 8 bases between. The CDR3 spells CASSIRQVSNQPQHF. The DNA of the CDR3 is TGTGCCAGTAGTATAAGACAGGTTAGCAATCAGCCCCAGCATTTT.

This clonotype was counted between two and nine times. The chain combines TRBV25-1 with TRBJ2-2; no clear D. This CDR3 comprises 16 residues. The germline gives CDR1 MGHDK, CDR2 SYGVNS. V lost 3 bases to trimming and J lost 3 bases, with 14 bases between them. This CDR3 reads CASSDPRPLYTGELFF. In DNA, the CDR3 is TGTGCCAGCAGTGACCCCAGGCCCCTTTACACCGGGGAGCTGTTTTTT.

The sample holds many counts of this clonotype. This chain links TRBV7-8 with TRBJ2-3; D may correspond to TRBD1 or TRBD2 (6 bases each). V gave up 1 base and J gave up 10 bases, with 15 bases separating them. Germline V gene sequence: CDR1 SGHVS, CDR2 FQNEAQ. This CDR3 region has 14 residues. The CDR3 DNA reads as TGTGCCAGCAGCTTAGGGACAGTGGGAGGACCGCAGTATTTT. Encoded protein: CASSLGTVGGPQYF. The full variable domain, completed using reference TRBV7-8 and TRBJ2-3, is GAGVSQSPRYKVAKRGQDVALRCDPISGHVSLFWYQQALGQGPEFLTYFQNEAQLDKSGLPSDRFFAERPEGSVSTLKIQRTQQEDSAVYLCASSLGTVGGPQYFGPGTRLTVL.

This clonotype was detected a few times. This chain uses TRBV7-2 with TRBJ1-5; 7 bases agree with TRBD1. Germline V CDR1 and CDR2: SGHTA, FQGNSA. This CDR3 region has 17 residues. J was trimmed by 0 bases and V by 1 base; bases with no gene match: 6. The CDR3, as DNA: TGTGCCAGCAGCTTAGGCAGGACAGGCAGTAGCAATCAGCCCCAGCATTTT. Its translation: CASSLGRTGSSNQPQHF.

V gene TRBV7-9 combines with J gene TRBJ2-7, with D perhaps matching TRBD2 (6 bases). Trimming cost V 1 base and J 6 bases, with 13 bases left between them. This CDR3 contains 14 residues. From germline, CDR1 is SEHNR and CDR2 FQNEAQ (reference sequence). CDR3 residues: CASSLVGQGGEQYV. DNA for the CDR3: TGTGCCAGCAGCTTAGTTGGCCAGGGAGGCGAGCAGTACGTC.

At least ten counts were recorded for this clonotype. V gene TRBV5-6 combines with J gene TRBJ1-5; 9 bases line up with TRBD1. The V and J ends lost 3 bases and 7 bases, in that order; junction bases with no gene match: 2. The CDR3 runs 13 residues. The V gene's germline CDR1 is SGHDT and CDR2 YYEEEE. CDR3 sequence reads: CASSSGQGQPQHF. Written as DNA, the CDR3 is TGTGCCAGCAGCTCGGGACAGGGCCAGCCCCAGCATTTT.

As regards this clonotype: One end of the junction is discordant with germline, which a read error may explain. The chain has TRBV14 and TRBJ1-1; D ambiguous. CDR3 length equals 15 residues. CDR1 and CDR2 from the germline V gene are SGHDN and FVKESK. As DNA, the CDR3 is TGTGCCAGCAACCAAGCCATCGGGCGGGCCACTGAAGCTTTCTTT. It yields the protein CASNQAIGRATEAFF.

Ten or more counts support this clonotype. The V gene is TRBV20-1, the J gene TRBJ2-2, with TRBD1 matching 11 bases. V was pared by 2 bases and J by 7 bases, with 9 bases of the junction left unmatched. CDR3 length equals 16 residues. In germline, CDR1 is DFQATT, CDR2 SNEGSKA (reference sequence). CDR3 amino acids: CSARLPGQGESGELFF. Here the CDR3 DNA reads TGCAGTGCTAGACTCCCGGGACAGGGGGAGAGCGGGGAGCTGTTTTTT.

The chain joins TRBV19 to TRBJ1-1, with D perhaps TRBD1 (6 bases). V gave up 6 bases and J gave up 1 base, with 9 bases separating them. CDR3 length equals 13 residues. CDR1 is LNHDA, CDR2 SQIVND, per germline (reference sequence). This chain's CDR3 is CASRMTGNTEAFF. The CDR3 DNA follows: TGTGCCAGTAGGATGACAGGGAACACTGAAGCTTTCTTT. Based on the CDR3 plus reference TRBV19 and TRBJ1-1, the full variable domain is DGGITQSPKYLFRKEGQNVTLSCEQNLNHDAMYWYRQDPGQGLRLIYYSQIVNDFQKGDIAEGYSVSREKKESFPLTVTSAQKNPTAFYLCASRMTGNTEAFFGQGTRLTVV.

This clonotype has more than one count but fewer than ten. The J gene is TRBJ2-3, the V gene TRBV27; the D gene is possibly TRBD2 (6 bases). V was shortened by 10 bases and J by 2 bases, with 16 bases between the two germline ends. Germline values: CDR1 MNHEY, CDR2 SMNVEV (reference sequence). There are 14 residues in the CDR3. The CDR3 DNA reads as TGTGCCACCTCCGTTCGGGGGTCCACAGATACGCAGTATTTT. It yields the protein CATSVRGSTDTQYF.

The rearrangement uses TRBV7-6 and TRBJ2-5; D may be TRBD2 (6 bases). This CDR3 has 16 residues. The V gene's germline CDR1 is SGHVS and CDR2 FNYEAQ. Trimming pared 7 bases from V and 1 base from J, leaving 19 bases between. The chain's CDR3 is CASTSGVGTAQETQYF. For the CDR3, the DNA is TGTGCCAGCACCTCGGGGGTGGGCACAGCCCAAGAGACCCAGTACTTC.

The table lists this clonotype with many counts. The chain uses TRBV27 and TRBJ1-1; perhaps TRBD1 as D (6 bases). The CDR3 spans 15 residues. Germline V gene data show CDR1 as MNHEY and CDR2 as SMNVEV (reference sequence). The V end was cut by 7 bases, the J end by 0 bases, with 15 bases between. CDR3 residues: CASTPSGALNTEAFF. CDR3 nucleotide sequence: TGTGCCAGCACCCCATCGGGGGCACTGAACACTGAAGCTTTCTTT.

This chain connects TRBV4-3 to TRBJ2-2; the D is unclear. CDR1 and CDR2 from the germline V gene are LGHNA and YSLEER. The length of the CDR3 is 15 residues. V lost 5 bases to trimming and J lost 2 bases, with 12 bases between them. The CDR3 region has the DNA TGCGCCAGCAGCTACGAGGTGTTTAACACCGGGGAGCTGTTTTTT. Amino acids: CASSYEVFNTGELFF.